These 27 T cell receptor beta chains were all obtained from the same sample, sequenced in a study of T-cell memory formation after mild COVID-19. TCRdb re-derived calls from the 5' RACE reads in MiXCR, one entry per CDR3 protein. This table has roughly 250,000 distinct CDR3 sequences, around 17% appearing once. Material for sequencing was PBMCs or a T cell subset sorted from them (not recorded which). The receptors shown here come from a man between 18 and 29 years old who had mild COVID-19 (a few samples of this study predate the infection). Cell type and time point are not known.

This clonotype was counted between two and nine times. The chain links TRBV6-1 to TRBJ2-1; a possible D gene is TRBD2 (5 bases). This CDR3 is 14 amino acids long. Per the germline V gene, CDR1 is MNHNS and CDR2 is SASEGT. Trimming cost V 9 bases and J 0 bases, with 12 bases left between them. The CDR3 spells CASLSGDSYNEQFF. In nucleotides, the CDR3 is TGTGCCAGTCTGTCCGGGGACTCCTACAATGAGCAGTTCTTC.

The chain employs TRBV4-1 and TRBJ2-3, with D unclear. The germline V gene has CDR1 MGHRA and CDR2 YSYEKL. The CDR3 totals 13 residues. V was cut by 2 bases and J by 10 bases, with 13 bases left in between. The CDR3 spells CASSQLQLDPQYF. As DNA, the CDR3 is TGCGCCAGCAGCCAACTTCAGTTAGACCCGCAGTATTTT.

DNA for the CDR3: TGTGCCAGCAGTGACTTTAGGGGGCGCCAAACTGAAGCTTTCTTT. Amino acid sequence: CASSDFRGRQTEAFF. V and J are TRBV27 and TRBJ1-1, with 7 bases lining up with TRBD1. The CDR3 length is 15 residues. From germline, CDR1 is MNHEY and CDR2 SMNVEV (reference sequence). J was trimmed by 5 bases and V by 5 bases; bases with no gene match: 11.

This clonotype was observed a few times. The chain uses TRBV7-2 and TRBJ2-4; tentatively, D is TRBD1 (6 bases). Germline CDR1 SGHTA, CDR2 FQGNSA. V was shortened by 2 bases and J by 6 bases, with 14 bases between the two germline ends. The length of the CDR3 is 15 residues. This chain's CDR3 is CASSLYRAIGNIQYF. In DNA, the CDR3 is TGTGCCAGCAGCTTATACAGGGCGATAGGAAACATTCAGTACTTC. The full variable domain, in which reference TRBV7-2 and TRBJ2-4 provide the parts outside the CDR3, is GAGVSQSPSNKVTEKGKDVELRCDPISGHTALYWYRQSLGQGLEFLIYFQGNSAPDKSGLPSDRFSAERTGGSVSTLTIQRTQQEDSAVYLCASSLYRAIGNIQYFGAGTRLSVL.

CDR3: CASSGTGLGSPLHF. The CDR3 bases are TGTGCCAGCAGTGGGACAGGGTTGGGATCACCCCTCCACTTT. This sequence joins TRBV6-1 and TRBJ1-6; TRBD1 aligns across 8 bases. The CDR3 has 14 amino acids. The germline V gene has CDR1 MNHNS and CDR2 SASEGT. V gave up 4 bases and J gave up 10 bases; unmatched junction bases: 6.

The rearrangement uses TRBV15 and TRBJ1-5, with 7 bases lining up with TRBD1. Germline assignment: CDR1 LNHNV and CDR2 YYDKDF (reference sequence). J gave up 9 bases and V 4 bases, and 9 bases lay outside the gene matches. CDR3 length equals 14 residues. CDR3 residues: CATSTDRAGRPQHF. CDR3 nucleotides: TGTGCCACCAGCACTGACAGGGCGGGTCGGCCCCAGCATTTT.

This clonotype has a handful of counts. The V call is TRBV5-1, the J call TRBJ2-5; D call uncertain. V was pared by 4 bases and J by 5 bases, with 9 bases between. CDR1 is SGHRS and CDR2 is YFSETQ in the germline V gene. This CDR3 is 12 amino acids long. The CDR3 region is CASSLAWETQYF. The CDR3, as DNA: TGCGCCAGCAGCCTGGCTTGGGAGACCCAGTACTTC.

The rearrangement uses TRBV7-6 and TRBJ1-1; D is unclear. Trimming shortened V by 5 bases and J by 5 bases, and 12 bases separated the two germline ends. This CDR3 contains 13 residues. CDR1 is SGHVS, CDR2 FNYEAQ, per germline. The CDR3 reads CASSPKRGTEAFF. CDR3 DNA: TGTGCCAGCAGCCCGAAGAGAGGGACTGAAGCTTTCTTT.

This clonotype occurred once. This rearrangement joins TRBV7-2 to TRBJ1-1; D gene ambiguous. The germline V gene encodes CDR1 SGHTA and CDR2 FQGNSA. V was trimmed by 1 base and J by 11 bases, leaving 17 bases between them. The length of the CDR3 is 14 residues. CDR3 region: CASSLVFRDSGAFF. CDR3 nucleotide sequence: TGTGCCAGCAGCTTAGTGTTTAGGGATTCTGGGGCTTTCTTT.

The V call is TRBV6-5, the J call TRBJ2-5; D gene ambiguous. The V gene lost 7 bases and the J gene lost 5 bases, with 14 bases spanning the gap. The CDR3 consists of 13 residues. Germline values: CDR1 MNHEY, CDR2 SVGAGI. DNA of the CDR3: TGTGCCAGCAAACTCCCTGGATCCGAGACCCAGTACTTC. Translated: CASKLPGSETQYF.

The chain recombines TRBV20-1 with TRBJ2-7; 9 nucleotides line up with TRBD1. Germline loops: CDR1 DFQATT, CDR2 SNEGSKA (reference sequence). The V gene end was trimmed by 3 bases and the J gene end by 2 bases; junction bases not matched to a gene: 5. The CDR3 contains 14 residues. CDR3 nucleotide sequence: TGCAGTGCTAGGGACAGGGGAGGAACCTACGAGCAGTACTTC. It translates to CSARDRGGTYEQYF.

This clonotype showed up just once. The rearrangement joins TRBV7-3 to TRBJ2-2, with D possibly called TRBD1 or TRBD2 (5 bases each). This CDR3 contains 11 residues. Germline lookup yields CDR1 SGHTA and CDR2 FQGTGA. Deletions cut 8 bases from V and 7 bases from J, with 8 bases between. The CDR3 DNA is TGTGCCAGCGGGGGAAGCGGGGAGCTGTTTTTT. This codes for CASGGSGELFF. The full variable domain, completed using reference TRBV7-3 and TRBJ2-2, is GAGVSQTPSNKVTEKGKYVELRCDPISGHTALYWYRQSLGQGPEFLIYFQGTGAADDSGLPNDRFFAVRPEGSVSTLKIQRTERGDSAVYLCASGGSGELFFGEGSRLTVL.

This clonotype was detected only a few times. The chain is built from TRBV5-1 and TRBJ2-5; D is uncertain. CDR1 SGHRS and CDR2 YFSETQ come from the germline V gene. V lost 0 bases to trimming and J lost 3 bases, with 9 bases between them. The CDR3 contains 14 residues. As DNA, the CDR3 is TGCGCCAGCAGCTTGGGACCCGCCAAAGAGACCCAGTACTTC. Translating it yields CASSLGPAKETQYF.

The V gene is TRBV7-9, the J gene TRBJ1-5, with 8 positions matching TRBD1. The CDR3 sequence is 12 residues long. Germline V CDR1 and CDR2: SEHNR, FQNEAQ (reference sequence). The ends lost 7 bases at V and 7 bases at J; junction bases unmatched: 3. As DNA, the CDR3 is TGTGCCAGCACGACAGGGGACCAGCCCCAGCATTTT. Translating gives CASTTGDQPQHF.

This clonotype has a handful of counts. The chain joins TRBV11-2 to TRBJ1-2; 8 bases line up with TRBD1. The CDR3 runs to 16 residues. Germline V gives CDR1 SGHAT, CDR2 FQNNGV. V lost 0 bases and J lost 4; bases outside the gene matches: 7. DNA for the CDR3: TGTGCCAGCAGCTTAGATGGTGGGACAGGTCCCTATGGCTACACCTTC. Protein sequence: CASSLDGGTGPYGYTF. Variable domain in full (rest from reference TRBV11-2 and TRBJ1-2): EAGVAQSPRYKIIEKRQSVAFWCNPISGHATLYWYQQILGQGPKLLIQFQNNGVVDDSQLPKDRFSAERLKGVDSTLKIQPAKLEDSAVYLCASSLDGGTGPYGYTFGSGTRLTVV.

This clonotype was observed a few times. The chain joins TRBV7-9 to TRBJ1-6; no clear D gene. V was pared by 3 bases and J by 7 bases, with 7 bases between. This CDR3 contains 13 residues. Germline lookup yields CDR1 SEHNR and CDR2 FQNEAQ (reference sequence). CDR3: CASSFGRNSPLHF. In DNA, the CDR3 is TGTGCCAGCAGCTTTGGTAGAAATTCACCCCTCCACTTT.

This clonotype was observed a handful of times. This chain connects TRBV5-6 to TRBJ1-6, with no clear D. The V end lost 4 bases, the J end lost 14 bases, and 13 bases lay between the germline ends. The CDR3 length is 12 residues. Germline CDR1 and CDR2: SGHDT and YYEEEE. The DNA of the CDR3 is TGTGCCAGCAGCCCAGTCGATAGGACCCTCCACTTT. This codes for CASSPVDRTLHF.

The CDR3, as DNA: TGTGCCAGCACCGGAGGCGGGGTACGGGAGCTGTTTTTT. Its protein is CASTGGGVRELFF. V usage is TRBV6-2 or TRBV6-3 and J usage is TRBJ2-2; weak D call: TRBD2 (6 bases). The V and J ends lost 7 bases and 9 bases respectively, with 15 bases between them. The CDR3 covers 13 residues. Germline V CDR1 and CDR2: MNHEY, SVGEGT.

The sample holds a few counts of this clonotype. The rearrangement links TRBV7-9 to TRBJ2-3, with TRBD1 matching 11 bases. V lost 5 bases to trimming and J lost 4 bases; unmatched junction nucleotides: 8. Germline V gene sequence: CDR1 SEHNR, CDR2 FQNEAQ (reference sequence). CDR3 length: 16 residues. DNA for the CDR3: TGTGCCAGCAGCCTGTGGGGACAGGGGGTGGCAGATACGCAGTATTTT. This gives the protein CASSLWGQGVADTQYF.

The chain is built from TRBV29-1 and TRBJ2-3, with 9 bases identical to TRBD1. V shed 7 bases and J 1 base; nucleotides not matched to a gene: 6. Per germline, CDR1 SQVTM and CDR2 ANQGSEA. CDR3 length equals 14 residues. In nucleotides, the CDR3 is TGCAGCGCTCCCGGGACAGGGCGCACAGATACGCAGTATTTT. It codes for CSAPGTGRTDTQYF.

This clonotype was counted only a few times. The chain has TRBV5-5 and TRBJ2-3, with 7 bases identical to TRBD1. The trim removed 5 bases at V and 3 bases at J, leaving 6 bases unmatched. Looked up from germline, CDR1 is SGHKS and CDR2 is YYEKEE (reference sequence). The CDR3 is 14 residues long. Here the CDR3 DNA reads TGTGCCAGCAGACCTGACAGGGATACAGATACGCAGTATTTT. The encoded protein is CASRPDRDTDTQYF.

The genes are TRBV25-1 and TRBJ1-1, with a weak D call TRBD1 (5 bases). CDR3 size: 14 residues. Germline CDR1 reads MGHDK; CDR2 reads SYGVNS. V lost 3 bases, J lost 0 bases, and 8 bases lay in between. CDR3 sequence (DNA): TGTGCCAGCAGTGAGGGGCCCGTGAACACTGAAGCTTTCTTT. This encodes CASSEGPVNTEAFF.

This clonotype was seen a few times. The chain employs TRBV6-2 or TRBV6-3 and TRBJ2-3; D not certain. V was cut by 5 bases and J by 4 bases, with 19 bases left in between. The CDR3 has 16 amino acids. Germline CDR1 reads MNHEY; CDR2 reads SVGEGT. The CDR3 nucleotides are TGTGCCAGCAGTCTCCCCCCAGGAGAAAGGGCAGATACGCAGTATTTT. Its translation is CASSLPPGERADTQYF.

This clonotype was seen a few times. The J gene is TRBJ1-1, the V gene TRBV27; maybe TRBD1 (6 bases). The CDR3 has 12 amino acids. CDR1 is MNHEY and CDR2 is SMNVEV in the germline V gene (reference sequence). The V end was cut by 6 bases, the J end by 4 bases, with 9 bases between. The CDR3 region is CASRQGGTEAFF. CDR3 DNA: TGTGCCAGCAGACAGGGTGGCACTGAAGCTTTCTTT.

This clonotype was counted only a few times. This chain links TRBV11-1 with TRBJ2-2, with TRBD1 matching 9 bases. The J segment lost 6 bases and the V segment lost 4 bases, leaving 6 bases of the junction unmatched. The V gene's germline CDR1 is SGHAT and CDR2 FQDESV (reference sequence). The CDR3 length is 15 residues. The CDR3 DNA sequence: TGTGCCAGCAGCTCACAGGGGGCTATGGCCGGGGAGCTGTTTTTT. It yields the protein CASSSQGAMAGELFF.

V is TRBV6-2 or TRBV6-3 and J is TRBJ2-7, with D tentatively TRBD2 (5 bases). Looked up from germline, CDR1 is MNHEY and CDR2 is SVGEGT. The CDR3 covers 14 residues. Deletions cut 5 bases from V and 6 bases from J, with 17 bases between. CDR3 region: CASSPDWEKREQYF. The DNA of the CDR3 is TGTGCCAGCAGTCCTGACTGGGAGAAGCGCGAGCAGTACTTC.

In regard to this clonotype: One junction end does not reproduce the germline sequence, and a read error may be involved. The J gene is TRBJ2-1, the V gene TRBV6-2 or TRBV6-3; 11 bases align to TRBD2. CDR3 size: 15 residues. The germline V gene has CDR1 MNHEY and CDR2 SVGEGT. The CDR3 DNA reads as TGTGCCAGCAGCGAACTAGCGGGGGACTACACTGAGCAGTTCTTC. This encodes CASSELAGDYTEQFF.